What follows are 32 T cell receptor beta chains derived from one specimen sequenced in a study of T cell repertoires in cytomegalovirus infection. TCRdb reprocessed the reads with MiXCR, giving one entry per CDR3 protein. The table includes about 600,000 distinct CDR3 sequences, less than 25% detected once. The sequencing input was CD8+ T cells from PBMCs. Source of these receptors: a human donor in good health (CMV status not recorded). Some clones in this sample may be carry-over from other donors' samples.

In its sample, this clonotype was seen many times. This chain links TRBV7-9 with TRBJ1-1, with TRBD1 as a possible D gene (6 bases). V lost 1 base, J lost 6 bases, and 12 bases lay in between. This CDR3 has 14 amino acids. Germline V CDR1 and CDR2: SEHNR, FQNEAQ (reference sequence). DNA of the CDR3: TGTGCCAGCAGCTTAGAAGGGGGGCTCGCTGAAGCTTTCTTT. Translated: CASSLEGGLAEAFF.

This clonotype appeared many times. The rearrangement uses TRBV6-1 and TRBJ2-7; TRBD1 aligns across 8 bases. Per the germline V gene, CDR1 is MNHNS and CDR2 is SASEGT. V shed 5 bases and J 5 bases; nucleotides not matched to a gene: 14. The CDR3 contains 16 residues. CDR3 in amino acids: CASSPPRTGFLDEQYF. CDR3 bases: TGTGCCAGCAGTCCCCCCAGGACAGGGTTTCTAGACGAGCAGTACTTC.

This clonotype has more than one count but fewer than ten. This sequence joins TRBV19 and TRBJ1-1; no definite D call. The CDR3 covers 13 residues. Germline V gene lookup returns CDR1 LNHDA and CDR2 SQIVND (reference sequence). Deletions cut 5 bases from V and 0 bases from J, with 7 bases between. The CDR3 coding sequence is TGTGCCAGTAGTGACGACGTGAACACTGAAGCTTTCTTT. Translation: CASSDDVNTEAFF.

This chain uses TRBV10-2 with TRBJ2-1; D may correspond to TRBD1 or TRBD2 (6 bases each). V gave up 6 bases and J gave up 8 bases, with 14 bases separating them. The CDR3 consists of 13 residues. Germline CDR1 reads WSHSY; CDR2 reads SAAADI. CDR3 in amino acids: CASSVRGEDEQFF. The CDR3 DNA is TGCGCCAGCAGCGTGAGGGGGGAAGATGAGCAGTTCTTC.

The sample holds many counts of this clonotype. The J gene is TRBJ2-1, the V gene TRBV2; no reliable D call. V lost 8 bases and J lost 6, with 23 bases in between. Germline CDR1 and CDR2: SNHLY and FYNNEI. The CDR3 is 16 residues long. This CDR3 is CASPARRPTVGNEQFF. In nucleotides, the CDR3 is TGTGCCAGCCCAGCCCGTAGACCTACCGTGGGCAATGAGCAGTTCTTC.

This clonotype was counted ten times or more. The J gene is TRBJ2-1, the V gene TRBV7-6; 13 positions agree with TRBD2. Germline V lookup: CDR1 SGHVS, CDR2 FNYEAQ. The CDR3 loop spans 19 amino acids. V was clipped by 2 bases and J by 2 bases; unmatched bases: 9. In DNA form, the CDR3 reads TGTGCCAGCAGCTTACCCTGGACTAGCGGGGGCCCTACCTACAATGAGCAGTTCTTC. Its translation: CASSLPWTSGGPTYNEQFF. Combining the CDR3 with reference TRBV7-6 and TRBJ2-1 gives the whole variable domain GAGVSQSPRYKVTKRGQDVALRCDPISGHVSLYWYRQALGQGPEFLTYFNYEAQQDKSGLPNDRFSAERPEGSISTLTIQRTEQRDSAMYRCASSLPWTSGGPTYNEQFFGPGTRLTVL.

The chain couples TRBV6-5 to TRBJ2-6; TRBD2 might be the D (6 bases). This CDR3 is built from 15 residues. V lost 4 bases and J 2 bases, leaving 9 bases between the germline ends. CDR1 and CDR2 from the germline V gene are MNHEY and SVGAGI. Here the CDR3 reads CASSSGGPGANVLTF. The CDR3 DNA reads TGTGCCAGCAGTTCCGGGGGACCTGGGGCCAACGTCCTGACTTTC.

The J gene is TRBJ2-1, the V gene TRBV25-1, with D unresolved. Germline V gene lookup returns CDR1 MGHDK and CDR2 SYGVNS. V lost 2 bases, J lost 8 bases, and 10 bases lay in between. The CDR3 has 13 amino acids. The CDR3 DNA follows: TGTGCCAGCAGTGAAAGAACCACCGATGAGCAGTTCTTC. This sequence encodes CASSERTTDEQFF.

The genes are TRBV6-6 and TRBJ2-5, with TRBD2 matching 14 bases. CDR3 length: 14 amino acids. The V and J ends lost 5 bases and 7 bases, in that order; junction bases with no gene match: 3. Germline lookup yields CDR1 MNHNY and CDR2 SVGAGI (reference sequence). The CDR3 DNA reads as TGTGCCAGCAGTCCGACTAGCGGGGGGGGGACCCAGTACTTC. Amino acid sequence: CASSPTSGGGTQYF.

This chain joins TRBV7-2 and TRBJ1-2; D not certain. This CDR3 has 14 residues. The germline V and J ends were trimmed by 2 bases and 2 bases, with 9 bases remaining between them. Germline V gene data show CDR1 as SGHTA and CDR2 as FQGNSA. The CDR3 DNA follows: TGTGCCAGCAGCTTACTTTTAGACAACTATGGCTACACCTTC. It encodes CASSLLLDNYGYTF.

The CDR3 spells CASSPGGNGKDEQYV. CDR3 bases: TGTGCCAGCAGTCCCGGCGGGAACGGGAAGGATGAGCAGTACGTC. J is TRBJ2-7 and V is TRBV6-6, with D maybe TRBD2 (6 bases). Trimming removed 5 bases from V and 7 bases from J, with 21 bases in between. The CDR3 runs 15 residues. Germline assignment: CDR1 MNHNY and CDR2 SVGAGI (reference sequence).

Note on this clonotype: A much bigger clone sits one base away, suggesting this may be a read error. The rearrangement joins TRBV7-6 to TRBJ2-3; the D is unclear. V was clipped by 5 bases and J by 2 bases, with 8 bases between them. Germline V gene sequence: CDR1 SGHVS, CDR2 FNYEAQ. This CDR3 spans 13 amino acids. CDR3: CASSAYPTDTQYF. In DNA form, the CDR3 reads TGTGCCAGCAGCGCCTATCCCACAGATACGCAGTATTTT.

In its sample, this clonotype was seen many times. The chain uses TRBV7-9 and TRBJ2-7, with D possibly being TRBD1 or TRBD2 (5 bases each). CDR3 length: 13 amino acids. Germline loops: CDR1 SEHNR, CDR2 FQNEAQ (reference sequence). Deletions cut 5 bases from V and 2 bases from J, with 10 bases between. CDR3 sequence reads: CASSTGTPYEQYF. The CDR3 nucleotides are TGTGCCAGCAGCACGGGGACGCCCTACGAGCAGTACTTC.

This clonotype came up many times. The chain recombines TRBV7-6 with TRBJ2-5; D possibly corresponds to TRBD1 (5 bases). The CDR3 is 14 amino acids. Germline V gene sequence: CDR1 SGHVS, CDR2 FNYEAQ. V was cut by 0 bases and J by 3 bases, with 8 bases left in between. CDR3 coding DNA: TGTGCCAGCAGCTTAGCGCCCAGGGAAGAGACCCAGTACTTC. It translates to CASSLAPREETQYF.

This clonotype was counted many times. The chain's CDR3 is CASSFGTENTEAFF. The CDR3 coding sequence is TGTGCCAGCAGCTTTGGGACAGAGAACACTGAAGCTTTCTTT. The chain couples TRBV19 to TRBJ1-1, with 7 bases aligning to TRBD1. The CDR3 length is 14 residues. Germline V CDR1 and CDR2: LNHDA, SQIVND (reference sequence). V shed 9 bases and J 1 base; nucleotides not matched to a gene: 8.

The chain uses TRBV9 and TRBJ2-1; 7 bases agree with TRBD2. The CDR3 totals 16 residues. Germline V gives CDR1 SGDLS, CDR2 YYNGEE. J lost 3 bases, V lost 2 bases, and 8 bases had no gene match. The CDR3 coding sequence is TGTGCCAGCAGCGTGGAGACTAGCCCCGACTACAATGAGCAGTTCTTC. Amino acids: CASSVETSPDYNEQFF.

The chain uses TRBV19 and TRBJ2-3; D may be TRBD1 or TRBD2 (6 bases each). Per germline, CDR1 LNHDA and CDR2 SQIVND (reference sequence). CDR3 length: 13 residues. Deletions cut 10 bases from V and 3 bases from J, with 14 bases between. The CDR3 coding sequence is TGTGCCACCCTTCAGGGGAGGACAGATACGCAGTATTTT. Its protein is CATLQGRTDTQYF.

With regard to this clonotype: Given a much more abundant clone one base away, this may be a read error. The chain couples TRBV7-1 to TRBJ2-5; D may be TRBD1 (6 bases). TRBV7-1 is an open reading frame whose function is uncertain. The CDR3 is 15 amino acids. V was trimmed by 1 base and J by 5 bases, leaving 14 bases between them. The CDR3 nucleotides read TGTGCCAGCAGCTCAGTAACAGGGTCCTCCGAGACCCAGTACTTC. Translating gives CASSSVTGSSETQYF.

The chain uses TRBV2 and TRBJ2-7; D possibly uses TRBD1 or TRBD2 (5 bases each). Deletions cut 7 bases from V and 7 bases from J, with 20 bases between. Looked up from germline, CDR1 is SNHLY and CDR2 is FYNNEI. This CDR3 spans 14 amino acids. The CDR3 DNA follows: TGTGCCAGCATGAGGACGGGGCCCATAGAAGAGCAGTACTTC. It encodes CASMRTGPIEEQYF.

In its sample, this clonotype was seen many times. This rearrangement joins TRBV7-9 to TRBJ2-5; D unclear. CDR3 length equals 17 residues. From germline, CDR1 is SEHNR and CDR2 FQNEAQ (reference sequence). The germline V and J ends were trimmed by 1 base and 0 bases, with 15 bases remaining between them. CDR3 DNA sequence: TGTGCCAGCAGCTTAGGCAAGGTCGTTCGGCACCAAGAGACCCAGTACTTC. It encodes CASSLGKVVRHQETQYF.

The chain has TRBV5-1 and TRBJ2-5; D unresolved. V was cut by 0 bases and J by 2 bases, with 8 bases left in between. This CDR3 is 14 amino acids long. CDR1 and CDR2 (germline): SGHRS, YFSETQ. The CDR3, as DNA: TGCGCCAGCAGCTTGGTTGGGGATCAAGAGACCCAGTACTTC. This sequence encodes CASSLVGDQETQYF.

This clonotype was observed a handful of times. The chain carries TRBV14 and TRBJ2-2; the D is unclear. V lost 1 base, J lost 6 bases, and 6 bases lay in between. Germline V gene data show CDR1 as SGHDN and CDR2 as FVKESK. CDR3 length equals 13 residues. CDR3 loop: CASSQGGPGELFF. Written as DNA, the CDR3 is TGTGCCAGCAGCCAAGGAGGCCCCGGGGAGCTGTTTTTT.

This clonotype was recorded a few times. The V call is TRBV7-9, the J call TRBJ1-1; unclear D gene. Germline CDR1 SEHNR, CDR2 FQNEAQ (reference sequence). The CDR3 consists of 15 residues. Trimming removed 5 bases at V and 0 bases at J, with 13 bases between. The CDR3 nucleotides are TGTGCCAGCAGCCCCCGTTTAAGGGTGAACACTGAAGCTTTCTTT. As protein: CASSPRLRVNTEAFF.

This clonotype was observed many times. The chain combines TRBV7-6 with TRBJ2-3; D call uncertain. The germline V and J ends were trimmed by 1 base and 3 bases, with 17 bases remaining between them. CDR1 SGHVS and CDR2 FNYEAQ come from the germline V gene. This CDR3 has 17 amino acids. The CDR3 DNA reads TGTGCCAGCAGCTTAGGGGCCAGCCGGATGTTAACAGATACGCAGTATTTT. Translated: CASSLGASRMLTDTQYF.

The rearrangement joins TRBV29-1 to TRBJ2-1, with TRBD2 matching 8 bases. The V segment lost 4 bases and the J segment 4 bases; nucleotides outside the gene matches: 6. CDR3 size: 14 residues. From germline, CDR1 is SQVTM and CDR2 ANQGSEA. CDR3 in amino acids: CSVVAGGLYNEQFF. The CDR3 DNA reads TGCAGCGTTGTGGCGGGGGGTCTGTACAATGAGCAGTTCTTC.

This chain uses TRBV7-6 with TRBJ2-7, with D possibly TRBD2 on 6 matching bases. The V gene lost 6 bases and the J gene lost 2 bases, with 17 bases spanning the gap. CDR1 SGHVS and CDR2 FNYEAQ come from the germline V gene. This CDR3 is built from 15 residues. The CDR3 loop reads CASRQMGGSTYEQYF. The CDR3 coding sequence is TGTGCCAGCAGACAAATGGGGGGATCCACCTACGAGCAGTACTTC.

V gene TRBV4-1 combines with J gene TRBJ1-1; D is uncertain. With 0 bases removed from V and 8 bases from J, the gap between germline ends came to 13 bases. Looked up from germline, CDR1 is MGHRA and CDR2 is YSYEKL. This CDR3 region has 14 residues. As DNA, the CDR3 is TGCGCCAGCAGCCAAGAGCTTCCGGGCGGGGAAGCTTTCTTT. Its protein is CASSQELPGGEAFF.

This sequence joins TRBV4-2 and TRBJ2-5; 7 nucleotides agree with TRBD1. CDR1 and CDR2 (germline): LGHNA, YNFKEQ. V was pared by 1 base and J by 2 bases, with 7 bases of the junction left unmatched. This CDR3 contains 16 residues. This chain's CDR3 is CASSQAFHRGQETQYF. The CDR3 bases are TGTGCCAGCAGCCAAGCCTTTCACAGGGGACAAGAGACCCAGTACTTC.

The chain uses TRBV6-2 or TRBV6-3 and TRBJ2-1; 10 nucleotides line up with TRBD1. Germline-derived CDR1 and CDR2 are MNHEY and SVGEGT. V was clipped by 2 bases and J by 3 bases; unmatched bases: 4. The CDR3 extends over 16 amino acids. The CDR3 DNA reads as TGTGCCAGCAGTTACCCCGGACAGGGGGACTACAATGAGCAGTTCTTC. Its translation: CASSYPGQGDYNEQFF.

This clonotype was observed a few times. J is TRBJ2-1 and V is TRBV20-1; 16 bases fit TRBD2. The V gene's germline CDR1 is DFQATT and CDR2 SNEGSKA (reference sequence). V lost 3 bases and J lost 7; bases outside the gene matches: 0. The CDR3 has 14 amino acids. CDR3 in amino acids: CSARGLAGGNEQFF. The CDR3 DNA is TGCAGTGCTAGGGGACTAGCGGGGGGGAATGAGCAGTTCTTC.

This clonotype was picked up a small number of times. V gene TRBV7-2 combines with J gene TRBJ2-1; D may be TRBD2 (6 bases). The CDR3 is 16 amino acids. Germline V lookup: CDR1 SGHTA, CDR2 FQGNSA. V lost 1 base and J 2 bases, leaving 12 bases between the germline ends. CDR3 in DNA: TGTGCCAGCAGCTTAGAGGGACCGGGGGCCTACAATGAGCAGTTCTTC. Translating it yields CASSLEGPGAYNEQFF. Complete variable domain (other parts from reference TRBV7-2 and TRBJ2-1): GAGVSQSPSNKVTEKGKDVELRCDPISGHTALYWYRQSLGQGLEFLIYFQGNSAPDKSGLPSDRFSAERTGGSVSTLTIQRTQQEDSAVYLCASSLEGPGAYNEQFFGPGTRLTVL.

The gene calls are TRBV20-1 and TRBJ2-3; 7 positions agree with TRBD2. CDR1 is DFQATT, CDR2 SNEGSKA, per germline (reference sequence). The CDR3 length is 19 residues. J gave up 0 bases and V 1 base, and 16 bases lay outside the gene matches. The CDR3 is CSARAIALLGGTSTDTQYF. In nucleotides, the CDR3 is TGCAGTGCTAGAGCCATAGCCCTTCTCGGGGGGACCAGCACAGATACGCAGTATTTT.